Below are 5 T cell receptor beta chains sequenced from a single sample in a study of T cells in localized non-small cell lung cancer. Measured with immunoSEQ multiplex PCR; TCRdb has only the in-frame clones, and not every one. This sample has roughly 35,000 clones, with 93% found just once. Sample: peripheral blood, taken before any cancer treatment. The receptors come from a female donor over 55 with stage I lung adenocarcinoma.

The chain couples TRBV21-1 to TRBJ1-5; TRBD1, the table's D call, lacks a check against the DNA. TRBV21-1 is a listed pseudogene. The CDR3 runs 19 residues. Here the CDR3 reads CASSKGDRGPHSSNQPQHF. The CDR3 DNA is TGTGCCAGCAGCAAAGGGGACAGGGGGCCCCATAGTAGCAATCAGCCCCAGCATTTT.

CDR3 region: CASGPRRGGNTGELFF. Here the CDR3 DNA reads TGTGCCAGCGGACCCCGAAGGGGGGGCAACACCGGGGAGCTGTTTTTT. The chain has TRBV6-6 and TRBJ2-2, with D possibly TRBD2 on 7 matching bases. The CDR3 extends over 16 amino acids. The germline gives CDR1 MNHNY, CDR2 SVGAGI (reference sequence). V shed 8 bases and J shed 2 bases, with 18 bases lying between them.

The rearrangement joins TRBV29-1 to TRBJ1-5; TRBD1 matches 7 bases. This CDR3 comprises 13 residues. From germline, CDR1 is SQVTM and CDR2 ANQGSEA. V shed 1 base, J shed 9 bases, and the junction held 6 bases outside the gene matches. The CDR3 protein is CSVEVRQGGPQHF. CDR3 coding DNA: TGCAGCGTTGAAGTGAGACAGGGAGGGCCCCAGCATTTT.

The rearrangement uses TRBV7-3 and TRBJ2-1, with D possibly matching TRBD2 (6 bases). In germline, CDR1 is SGHTA, CDR2 FQGTGA. Trimming stripped 4 bases from V and 1 base from J, with 8 bases between. The CDR3 contains 14 residues. The CDR3 sequence is CASSWGESYNEQFF. For the CDR3, the DNA is TGTGCCAGCAGCTGGGGGGAGTCCTACAATGAGCAGTTCTTC.

This clone was observed a few times. This chain connects TRBV7-8 to TRBJ1-1; D remains ambiguous. The CDR3 length is 11 residues. CDR1 SGHVS and CDR2 FQNEAQ come from the germline V gene. Deletions cut 5 bases from V and 3 bases from J, with 4 bases between. The CDR3 protein is CASSAYTEAFF. The CDR3 DNA reads TGTGCCAGCAGCGCTTACACTGAAGCTTTCTTT.